This T cell receptor (beta chain) was recorded in a study of cytomegalovirus exposure and HLA in healthy donors. PCR involved 60 Vbeta and 13 Jbeta primers. Some clones are missing from TCRdb's copy, which holds only in-frame ones; the method was immunoSEQ multiplex PCR. This sample yields approximately 110,000 clones, of which around 70% are seen a single time; around 8.2% belongs to the top ten. There are 17 residues in the CDR3. Germline CDR1 reads SGHTS; CDR2 reads YDEGEE. Deletions cut 4 bases from V and 3 bases from J, with 23 bases between. This sequence joins TRBV5-8 and TRBJ2-7; D might be TRBD1 (6 bases). The source is a man in his thirties or forties in good health and CMV-seropositive. Sequencing was performed on PBMCs. The CDR3 protein is CASSISRGSTSFYEQYF. The DNA for the CDR3 is TGTGCCAGCAGCATCTCCAGGGGATCTACCTCTTTCTACGAGCAGTACTTC.